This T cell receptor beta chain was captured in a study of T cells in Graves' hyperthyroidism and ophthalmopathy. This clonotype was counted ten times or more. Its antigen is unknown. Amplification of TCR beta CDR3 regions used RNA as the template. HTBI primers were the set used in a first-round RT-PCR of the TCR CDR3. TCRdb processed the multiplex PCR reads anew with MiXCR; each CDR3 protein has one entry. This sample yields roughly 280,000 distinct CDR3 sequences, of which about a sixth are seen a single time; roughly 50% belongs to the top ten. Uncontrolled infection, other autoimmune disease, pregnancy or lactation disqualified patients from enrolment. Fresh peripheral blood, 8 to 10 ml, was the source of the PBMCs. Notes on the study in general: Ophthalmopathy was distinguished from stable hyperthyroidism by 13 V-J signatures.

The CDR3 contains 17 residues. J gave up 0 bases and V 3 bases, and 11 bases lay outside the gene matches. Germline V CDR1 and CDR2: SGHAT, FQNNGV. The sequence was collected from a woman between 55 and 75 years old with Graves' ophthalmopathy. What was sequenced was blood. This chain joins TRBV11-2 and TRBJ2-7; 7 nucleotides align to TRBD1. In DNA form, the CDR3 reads TGTGCCAGCAGCTTGTTACGACAGGGCCGTAGCTCCTACGAGCAGTACTTC. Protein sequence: CASSLLRQGRSSYEQYF. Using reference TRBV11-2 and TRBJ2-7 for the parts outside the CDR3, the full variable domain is EAGVAQSPRYKIIEKRQSVAFWCNPISGHATLYWYQQILGQGPKLLIQFQNNGVVDDSQLPKDRFSAERLKGVDSTLKIQPAKLEDSAVYLCASSLLRQGRSSYEQYFGPGTRLTVT.